The sequence of this T cell receptor (beta chain) was determined in a study of CD8+CD57+ T cells in acquired aplastic anemia. Worth noting for this clonotype: What it binds is unknown.

Study findings and constraints: CD8+ Simpson's diversity in patients was not significantly different from that in controls. Comparison of patients with controls identified twenty-nine shared CD8+ CDR3 sequences.

Germline V gene sequence: CDR1 WSHSY, CDR2 SAAADI. The CDR3 extends over 17 amino acids. The V end lost 8 bases, the J end lost 3 bases, and 25 bases lay between the germline ends. CDR3 and TCR beta VDJ profiling relied on a genomic DNA template. TCRdb redid the calling of the reads with MiXCR, one entry per CDR3 protein. The sample carries roughly 86,000 distinct CDR3 sequences, less than 60% recorded once. This clonotype originated in a human donor in good health, serving as a control. Sequencing was performed on sorted CD4+, CD8+, or CD8+CD57+ T cells (not recorded which) from PBMCs. The gene calls are TRBV10-2 and TRBJ1-2; D is unclear. The CDR3: CASPLDALHPTDYGYTF. The CDR3 nucleotides read TGCGCCAGCCCTCTGGACGCCCTTCACCCGACTGACTATGGCTACACCTTC.